The T cell receptor beta chain described here comes from a study of Tregs in tolerant kidney transplant recipients. CDR1 LGHNA and CDR2 YSLEER come from the germline V gene. Trimming removed 0 bases from V and 0 bases from J, with 12 bases in between. The CDR3 contains 18 residues. Related graft donors supplied nonmyeloablative bone marrow transplants, and mixed chimerism was transient. Unstimulated regulatory T cells (CD4+CD25+CD127-), CD4+CD25- non-regulatory cells, CD4 and CD8 cells were FACS-sorted from thawed PBMCs. Measured with immunoSEQ multiplex PCR; TCRdb has only the in-frame clones, and not every one. The sample lists approximately 50,000 clones, approximately 91% occurring once. Overall study results and limits: In tolerant patients, donor-specific Tregs outgrew total Tregs, suggesting antigen-driven expansion.

As concerns this clone: Its antigen remains unknown.

This receptor was taken from a human patient who received a combined kidney and bone marrow transplant. Some T cells may be transferred from the graft donor. The V call is TRBV4-3, the J call TRBJ2-6, with a weak D call TRBD1 (5 bases). The sequencing here drew on CD8+ T cells from blood (PBMCs), taken 24 months after the transplant. In DNA form, the CDR3 reads TGCGCCAGCAGCCAAGACCCGGCAGGGCTCTCTGGGGCCAACGTCCTGACTTTC. Translating gives CASSQDPAGLSGANVLTF.